This is a list of T cell receptor beta chains from one sample in a study of T cell repertoires in cytomegalovirus infection. TCRdb redid the calling of the reads with MiXCR, one entry per CDR3 protein. Of about 320,000 distinct CDR3 sequences detected, more than 8% appear once; the ten largest clones hold roughly 4.5%. Sequenced: PBMCs. The receptors shown here come from a human donor in good health (CMV status not recorded). Some clones in this sample may be carry-over from other donors' samples. Both conserved end residues are part of each CDR3. Fields, in order: D gene, J gene, clone size, V gene, CDR3 protein, CDR3 DNA. The D gene is left open where the match is weak. Where a row states a size, it is once, few, many or the class of an expanded clone; other rows omit it.

>-|TRBJ2-1|many|TRBV6-1
CASSATSVPWGSYNEQFF
TGTGCCAGCAGTGCAACGTCTGTCCCCTGGGGATCCTACAATGAGCAGTTCTTC
>TRBD2|TRBJ2-3|-|TRBV7-3
CASSVTSGGSGTDTQYF
TGTGCCAGCAGCGTAACTAGCGGGGGGTCGGGCACAGATACGCAGTATTTT
>TRBD2|TRBJ2-7|-|TRBV25-1
CASSDWGGMSEQYF
TGTGCCAGCAGTGATTGGGGGGGGATGAGCGAGCAGTACTTC
>TRBD1|TRBJ1-2|-|TRBV5-4
CASSSKTGGYYGYTF
TGTGCCAGCAGCTCTAAGACAGGGGGCTACTATGGCTACACCTTC
>-|TRBJ1-2|-|TRBV6-8
CASSTPPGPYTF
TGTGCCAGCAGCACCCCGCCGGGACCCTACACCTTC
>TRBD1|TRBJ1-1|few|TRBV20-1
CSALLGDRGQVNTEAFF
TGCAGTGCTCTCCTGGGGGACAGGGGGCAAGTGAACACTGAAGCTTTCTTT
>-|TRBJ2-3|few|TRBV7-2
CASSLVAALDTQYF
TGTGCCAGCAGCTTAGTGGCAGCTCTAGATACGCAGTATTTT
>TRBD2|TRBJ2-3|-|TRBV6-2/TRBV6-3
CATATGTSPKPITDTQYF
TGTGCCACCGCAACCGGGACTAGCCCCAAACCGATCACAGATACGCAGTATTTT
>-|TRBJ1-3|many|TRBV7-8
CASSYRGNGNTIYF
TGTGCCAGCAGCTATCGCGGTAACGGAAACACCATATATTTT
>TRBD1|TRBJ2-1|many|TRBV28
CASSGGTGDEQFF
TGTGCCAGCAGTGGGGGGACAGGGGATGAGCAGTTCTTC
>-|TRBJ1-1|many|TRBV7-9
CASSPIGTGNTEAFF
TGTGCCAGCAGCCCAATTGGGACGGGGAACACTGAAGCTTTCTTT
>TRBD2|TRBJ2-1|many|TRBV7-3
CASSLNGLALSVQFF
TGTGCCAGCAGCTTAAACGGACTAGCGCTATCCGTGCAGTTCTTC
>TRBD2|TRBJ2-1|few|TRBV27
CASRLSGYSYNEQFF
TGTGCCAGCAGGCTTAGCGGGTACTCCTACAATGAGCAGTTCTTC
>-|TRBJ2-3|many|TRBV20-1
CSARRGATDTQYF
TGCAGTGCTAGGAGGGGGGCCACAGATACGCAGTATTTT
>-|TRBJ1-5|-|TRBV6-2/TRBV6-3
CASSPGHHSNQPQHF
TGTGCCAGCAGCCCCGGACACCATAGCAATCAGCCCCAGCATTTT
>-|TRBJ2-1|-|TRBV3-1
CASSHPSITYNEQFF
TGTGCCAGCAGCCATCCATCGATAACTTACAATGAGCAGTTCTTC